Below, 25 T cell receptor beta chains from the same sample are listed, as sequenced in a study of T cell responses to AZD1222 COVID-19 vaccine. Profiled with immunoSEQ multiplex PCR; TCRdb holds only in-frame clones, not every one. This table holds under 110,000 clones, more than 75% found once. Material: peripheral blood, obtained 28 days after the second AZD1222 dose. The receptors originated from an adult who received the AZD1222 COVID-19 vaccine.

The rearrangement links TRBV27 to TRBJ2-7, with 12 bases identical to TRBD2. Trimming removed 5 bases from V and 4 bases from J; junction bases left unmatched: 9. The V gene's germline CDR1 is MNHEY and CDR2 SMNVEV (reference sequence). This CDR3 region has 16 residues. CDR3 sequence reads: CASSILLAGGPYEQYF. CDR3 DNA sequence: TGTGCCAGCAGTATCCTTCTAGCGGGAGGGCCGTACGAGCAGTACTTC.

This chain uses TRBV6-1 with TRBJ1-1; D remains unclear. V lost 3 bases and J lost 1, with 12 bases in between. CDR3 length equals 15 residues. Germline loops: CDR1 MNHNS, CDR2 SASEGT. In DNA form, the CDR3 reads TGTGCCAGCAGTGAGACGGACGTCCCGAACACTGAAGCTTTCTTT. Translating it yields CASSETDVPNTEAFF.

The V gene is TRBV9, the J gene TRBJ1-2, with a tentative D call TRBD1 (6 bases). Looked up from germline, CDR1 is SGDLS and CDR2 is YYNGEE. The length of the CDR3 is 14 residues. V dropped 6 bases and J dropped 3 bases, with 15 bases sitting between them. This CDR3 reads CASTPGGPYYGYTF. CDR3 DNA sequence: TGTGCCAGCACTCCCGGGGGGCCATACTATGGCTACACCTTC. The whole variable domain, remainder taken from reference TRBV9 and TRBJ1-2, is DSGVTQTPKHLITATGQRVTLRCSPRSGDLSVYWYQQSLDQGLQFLIQYYNGEERAKGNILERFSAQQFPDLHSELNLSSLELGDSALYFCASTPGGPYYGYTFGSGTRLTVV.

The chain uses TRBV30 and TRBJ1-2, with TRBD1 identical over 9 bases. Germline assignment: CDR1 GTSNPN and CDR2 SVGIG (reference sequence). Trimming at V came to 5 bases and at J to 3 bases, leaving 7 bases not matched to a gene. The length of the CDR3 is 14 residues. Written as DNA, the CDR3 is TGTGCCTGGGCTTCCTGGGACAGGGACTATGGCTACACCTTC. This gives the protein CAWASWDRDYGYTF.

This CDR3 reads CASSPRVTGELFF. CDR3 DNA: TGTGCCAGCAGCCCCCGAGTTACCGGGGAGCTGTTTTTT. The chain recombines TRBV3-1 (or the pseudogene TRBV3-2) with TRBJ2-2; no firm D call. Trimming removed 4 bases at V and 5 bases at J, with 8 bases between. Germline V gives CDR1 LGHDT, CDR2 YNNKEL (reference sequence). The CDR3 is made up of 13 amino acids.

Notes on this clone: At one end the junction does not follow the germline gene, possibly because of a read error. The V and J genes are TRBV4-2 and TRBJ2-5; D remains unclear. CDR1 and CDR2 (germline): LGHNA, YNFKEQ. The CDR3 totals 14 residues. The chain's CDR3 is CASSQDISRETQYF. The CDR3 DNA is TGTGCCAGCAGTCAAGATATCTCTAGGGAGACCCAGTACTTC.

The rearrangement uses TRBV4-1 and TRBJ1-5; possibly TRBD1 for D (5 bases). CDR3 length: 16 residues. The V end was cut by 0 bases, the J end by 6 bases, with 15 bases between. Germline V gene data show CDR1 as MGHRA and CDR2 as YSYEKL. The CDR3, as DNA: TGCGCCAGCAGCCAAGATGCGGGGGGAGCTCTTCAGCCCCAGCATTTT. It yields the protein CASSQDAGGALQPQHF.

The rearrangement joins TRBV29-1 to TRBJ1-2, with TRBD1 matching over 8 bases. CDR3 size: 13 residues. The ends lost 6 bases at V and 5 bases at J; junction bases unmatched: 8. Germline loops: CDR1 SQVTM, CDR2 ANQGSEA. The CDR3 spells CSVGQGMRYGYTF. As DNA, the CDR3 is TGCAGCGTCGGACAGGGAATGAGATATGGCTACACCTTC. The whole variable domain, remainder taken from reference TRBV29-1 and TRBJ1-2, is SAVISQKPSRDICQRGTSLTIQCQVDSQVTMMFWYRQQPGQSLTLIATANQGSEATYESGFVIDKFPISRPNLTFSTLTVSNMSPEDSSIYLCSVGQGMRYGYTFGSGTRLTVV.

As DNA, the CDR3 is TGCGCCAGCAGCTTTACAGGTGCTGGGGAGACCCAGTACTTC. This codes for CASSFTGAGETQYF. The rearrangement joins TRBV5-1 to TRBJ2-5; D is possibly TRBD1 (5 bases). Trimming left V 2 bases short and J 5 bases short, with 13 bases between. Germline V gene lookup returns CDR1 SGHRS and CDR2 YFSETQ. This CDR3 has 14 residues.

The rearrangement uses TRBV19 and TRBJ2-7; 7 nucleotides match TRBD1. From germline, CDR1 is LNHDA and CDR2 SQIVND (reference sequence). Germline trimming cut 4 bases from V and 1 base from J; bases unmatched to any gene: 16. The CDR3 sequence is 18 residues long. The CDR3 nucleotides read TGTGCCAGTAGTAGGAGCTTCGGGACAGTCAATCCGTCCTACGAGCAGTACTTC. It codes for CASSRSFGTVNPSYEQYF.

This sequence joins TRBV5-4 and TRBJ2-7, with 10 bases matching TRBD2. Germline values: CDR1 SGHNT, CDR2 YYREEE (reference sequence). The CDR3 contains 15 residues. The V segment lost 1 base and the J segment 2 bases; nucleotides outside the gene matches: 3. The CDR3 loop is CASSLSGGEPYEQYF. The DNA for the CDR3 is TGTGCCAGCAGCTTGAGCGGGGGGGAGCCCTACGAGCAGTACTTC.

The CDR3 reads CASSPGQGAYEQYF. The CDR3 nucleotides read TGTGCCAGCAGCCCGGGACAGGGCGCCTACGAGCAGTACTTC. This chain joins TRBV7-9 and TRBJ2-7; 9 bases match TRBD1. CDR3 length: 14 amino acids. In germline, CDR1 is SEHNR, CDR2 FQNEAQ (reference sequence). The J segment lost 2 bases and the V segment lost 5 bases, leaving 4 bases of the junction unmatched.

This sequence joins TRBV5-6 and TRBJ2-2; no definite D call. This CDR3 has 16 residues. Trimming left V 1 base short and J 6 bases short, with 16 bases between. In germline, CDR1 is SGHDT, CDR2 YYEEEE. CDR3 nucleotides: TGTGCCAGCAGCTTGCCGCGCCCAACGGTCCCCGGGGAGCTGTTTTTT. The encoded protein is CASSLPRPTVPGELFF.

The CDR3 sequence: CASSKGEDQPQHF. The DNA for the CDR3 is TGTGCCAGCAGTAAGGGAGAGGATCAGCCCCAGCATTTT. The chain joins TRBV12-3 or TRBV12-4 to TRBJ1-5; D remains unclear. This CDR3 is built from 13 residues. V was trimmed by 5 bases and J by 5 bases, leaving 10 bases between them.

The V and J genes are TRBV7-3 and TRBJ2-5; no definite D call. The V gene lost 6 bases and the J gene lost 4 bases, with 18 bases spanning the gap. CDR3 length: 15 residues. The germline CDR1 and CDR2 sequences are SGHTA and FQGTGA. This CDR3 reads CASSYGVSTRETQYF. Here the CDR3 DNA reads TGTGCCAGCAGTTATGGGGTTAGCACAAGAGAGACCCAGTACTTC.

This clone was detected only once. The CDR3 loop reads CASSHGLVEQFF. CDR3 sequence (DNA): TGTGCCAGCAGCCATGGGCTCGTTGAGCAGTTCTTC. The chain carries TRBV3-1 (or the pseudogene TRBV3-2) and TRBJ2-1; no reliable D call. Germline CDR1 and CDR2: LGHDT and YNNKEL (reference sequence). CDR3 length: 12 residues. V lost 3 bases and J 9 bases, leaving 9 bases between the germline ends.

J is TRBJ2-7 and V is TRBV5-1; tentatively, D is TRBD1 or TRBD2 (5 bases each). Germline assignment: CDR1 SGHRS and CDR2 YFSETQ. The CDR3 runs to 15 residues. Trimming left V 4 bases short and J 2 bases short, with 16 bases between. The CDR3 here is CASSPGRGKAYEQYF. The CDR3 DNA sequence: TGCGCCAGCAGCCCGGGGCGAGGGAAGGCCTACGAGCAGTACTTC.

The chain joins TRBV29-1 to TRBJ2-5; D could derive from TRBD1 or TRBD2 (5 bases each). Trimming cost V 3 bases and J 5 bases, with 13 bases left between them. CDR3 length: 13 residues. Germline V CDR1 and CDR2: SQVTM, ANQGSEA. Here the CDR3 reads CSVDRGLKETQYF. CDR3 nucleotides: TGCAGCGTTGACCGGGGCCTAAAGGAGACCCAGTACTTC.

The chain recombines TRBV6-2 or TRBV6-3 with TRBJ2-7; D uncertain. V was shortened by 6 bases and J by 2 bases, with 11 bases between the two germline ends. From germline, CDR1 is MNHEY and CDR2 SVGEGT. The CDR3 totals 13 residues. The CDR3 sequence is CASSFIIPYEQYF. The DNA of the CDR3 is TGTGCCAGCAGCTTCATCATTCCCTACGAGCAGTACTTC.

The CDR3 protein is CAPDSGLPWQPQHF. The CDR3 bases are TGTGCCCCTGACTCTGGGTTGCCTTGGCAGCCCCAGCATTTT. The chain employs TRBV5-4 and TRBJ1-5; the D is unclear. This CDR3 is built from 14 residues. Trimming removed 10 bases at V and 7 bases at J, with 21 bases between. Per germline, CDR1 SGHNT and CDR2 YYREEE (reference sequence).

This sequence joins TRBV6-1 and TRBJ2-7, with 9 bases lining up with TRBD2. CDR1 and CDR2 from the germline V gene are MNHNS and SASEGT. The trim removed 3 bases at V and 5 bases at J, leaving 11 bases unmatched. CDR3 length: 16 amino acids. The CDR3 DNA follows: TGTGCCAGCAGTGACTTCGGCGGGGGGGAAGTCGACGAGCAGTACTTC. Amino acid sequence: CASSDFGGGEVDEQYF.

The rearrangement links TRBV30 to TRBJ1-5; 7 bases match TRBD1. The CDR3 extends over 16 amino acids. V lost 2 bases, J lost 7 bases, and 14 bases stayed unmatched. Per the germline V gene, CDR1 is GTSNPN and CDR2 is SVGIG (reference sequence). The CDR3 coding sequence is TGTGCCTGGAGTCCCACTCCGGGGACAGCACAACAGCCCCAGCATTTT. Protein sequence: CAWSPTPGTAQQPQHF. The whole variable domain, remainder taken from reference TRBV30 and TRBJ1-5, is SQTIHQWPATLVQPVGSPLSLECTVEGTSNPNLYWYRQAAGRGLQLLFYSVGIGQISSEVPQNLSASRPQDRQFILSSKKLLLSDSGFYLCAWSPTPGTAQQPQHFGDGTRLSIL.

The J gene is TRBJ1-4, the V gene TRBV27, with D unresolved. The CDR3 totals 14 residues. V gave up 1 base and J gave up 4 bases, with 7 bases separating them. Germline CDR1 is MNHEY and CDR2 is SMNVEV (reference sequence). DNA for the CDR3: TGTGCCAGCAGTTTATGGGGAAGTAATGAAAAACTGTTTTTT. It translates to CASSLWGSNEKLFF.

V gene TRBV10-2 combines with J gene TRBJ2-2, with a possible D match to TRBD1 (6 bases). From germline, CDR1 is WSHSY and CDR2 SAAADI. Between the trimmed V and J ends, which lost 11 bases and 1 base, there was a span of 14 bases. This CDR3 spans 14 amino acids. The CDR3 sequence: CAGLPGQNTGELFF. Here the CDR3 DNA reads TGCGCCGGTTTACCGGGACAGAACACCGGGGAGCTGTTTTTT.

The chain couples TRBV7-3 to TRBJ2-5; either TRBD1 or TRBD2 may fit D (5 bases each). CDR1 is SGHTA and CDR2 is FQGTGA in the germline V gene. The CDR3 runs 17 residues. Trimming stripped 5 bases from V and 5 bases from J, with 24 bases between. The CDR3, as DNA: TGTGCCAGCAGCCCCCTGACGGGCCAAAGGGGAGTGGAGACCCAGTACTTC. Translation: CASSPLTGQRGVETQYF.